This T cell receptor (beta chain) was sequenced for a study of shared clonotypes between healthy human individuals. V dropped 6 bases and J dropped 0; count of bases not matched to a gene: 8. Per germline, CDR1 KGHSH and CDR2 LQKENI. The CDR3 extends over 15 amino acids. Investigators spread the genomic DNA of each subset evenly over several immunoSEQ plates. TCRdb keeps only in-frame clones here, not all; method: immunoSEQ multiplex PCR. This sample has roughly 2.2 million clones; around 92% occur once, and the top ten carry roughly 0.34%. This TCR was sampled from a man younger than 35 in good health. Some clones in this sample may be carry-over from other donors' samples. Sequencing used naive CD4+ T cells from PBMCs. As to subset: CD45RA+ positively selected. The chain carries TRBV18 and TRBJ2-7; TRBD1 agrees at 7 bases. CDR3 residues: CASSSNRGPSYEQYF. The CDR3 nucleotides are TGTGCCAGCTCGTCAAACAGGGGACCCTCCTACGAGCAGTACTTC.